This TCR beta chain was identified in a study of shared clonotypes between healthy human individuals. Study-wide background: The donors, a couple of women and a few men, were aged 18 to 49. Points from the study as a whole: How much donors shared clonotypes was expected to be affected by sequencing depth.

The CDR3 runs to 16 residues. Losses at the gene ends were 2 bases for V and 3 bases for J; bases not matched to a gene: 6. Germline V gene data show CDR1 as MDHEN and CDR2 as SYDVKM. The healthy adult donors were HIV-negative and reported no recent acute infections or vaccinations. This clone was seen more than once but under ten times. Its matching antigen is unknown. Sequencing was at deep level. The method was immunoSEQ multiplex PCR; TCRdb's version includes in-frame clones alone and lacks a portion of them. The top ten clones hold less than 15% of a sample with hundreds of thousands of clones, 70% to 80% of them seen once.

The TCR sequence derives from a middle-aged woman in good health. Some clones in this sample may be carry-over from other donors' samples. What was sequenced was PBMCs. The rearrangement links TRBV28 to TRBJ2-5, with 10 positions matching TRBD2. The CDR3 is CASSLIGTSVEETQYF. CDR3 DNA: TGTGCCAGCAGTTTAATCGGGACTAGCGTTGAAGAGACCCAGTACTTC.